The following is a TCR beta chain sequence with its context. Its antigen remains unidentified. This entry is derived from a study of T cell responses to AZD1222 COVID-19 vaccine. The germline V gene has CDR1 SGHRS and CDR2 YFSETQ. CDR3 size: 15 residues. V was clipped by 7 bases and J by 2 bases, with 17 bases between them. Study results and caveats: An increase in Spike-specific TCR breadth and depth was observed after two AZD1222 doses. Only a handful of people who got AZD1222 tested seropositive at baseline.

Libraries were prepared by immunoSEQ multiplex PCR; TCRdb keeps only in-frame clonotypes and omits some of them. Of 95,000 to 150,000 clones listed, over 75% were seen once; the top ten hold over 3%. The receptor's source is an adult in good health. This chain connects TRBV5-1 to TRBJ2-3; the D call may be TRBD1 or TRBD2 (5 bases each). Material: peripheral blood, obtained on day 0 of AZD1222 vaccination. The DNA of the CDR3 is TGCGCCAGCCGGAGATGGGGGAGAGACACAGATACGCAGTATTTT. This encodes CASRRWGRDTDTQYF.